The T cell receptor beta chain under discussion was sequenced for a study of cytomegalovirus exposure and HLA in healthy donors. The wider study: The approximately 130 validation repertoires matched the approximately 700 first-cohort repertoires in platform, a later analysis reported.

Findings of the study overall: Associated with cytomegalovirus, according to the listing, were 150 to 200 TCR beta chains. CMV antigen specificity was confirmed in vitro for a few CMV-associated chains. Whilst most TCR sequences proved rare, a subset of public TCRs occurred across many donors.

Assay used: immunoSEQ multiplex PCR; TCRdb lists only in-frame clones, some missing. The table includes around 130,000 clones, about 85% detected once. V was cut by 3 bases and J by 6 bases, with 10 bases left in between. Germline V gives CDR1 SGHDT, CDR2 YYEEEE. This CDR3 has 12 residues. In regard to this clone: Its antigen is still unknown.

J is TRBJ2-7 and V is TRBV5-6, with D possibly TRBD1 on 6 matching bases. The source material was PBMCs. The sequence derives from a woman in her thirties in good health and CMV-seronegative. The chain's CDR3 is CASSSDRGEQYF. In DNA, the CDR3 is TGTGCCAGCAGCTCGGACAGAGGCGAGCAGTACTTC.